These 3 T cell receptor beta chains came from one sample sequenced in a study of memory B cells and T cells in multiple sclerosis. For these TCRs, the target antigens are not known. TCRdb's copy holds only in-frame clones and misses some; the assay was immunoSEQ multiplex PCR. The sample contains over 10,000 clones, 80% to 90% of which appear only once. Stimulus-free culture yielded autoproliferating CFSE-dim and non-proliferating CFSE-high T cells, each sequenced separately. Pooled replicate wells came from about 5x10^7 CFSE-labeled PBMCs cultured roughly seven days without stimulus. Sequencing used PBMCs from blood kept in culture. The receptors stem from a human donor with multiple sclerosis.

The V call is TRBV18, the J call TRBJ2-3, with D unclear. The V end lost 3 bases, the J end lost 4 bases, and 11 bases lay between the germline ends. This CDR3 has 14 amino acids. Germline lookup yields CDR1 KGHSH and CDR2 LQKENI. CDR3 sequence reads: CASSPGSGADTQYF. CDR3 DNA sequence: TGTGCCAGCTCACCCGGTTCTGGGGCAGATACGCAGTATTTT.

The rearrangement uses TRBV7-3 and TRBJ2-3, with D perhaps given as TRBD1 or TRBD2 (5 bases each). Germline V gene sequence: CDR1 SGHTA, CDR2 FQGTGA. Trimming took 2 bases from V and 4 from J, leaving 13 bases between them. The length of the CDR3 is 15 residues. As DNA, the CDR3 is TGTGCCAGCAGCTTATCTGGGGGTAGCGCAGATACGCAGTATTTT. This gives the protein CASSLSGGSADTQYF.

The gene calls are TRBV5-4 and TRBJ1-1; 12 positions match TRBD1. The CDR3 runs to 14 residues. Germline V gene sequence: CDR1 SGHNT, CDR2 YYREEE (reference sequence). Losses at the gene ends were 5 bases for V and 1 base for J; bases not matched to a gene: 0. CDR3 amino acids: CASRGQGANTEAFF. CDR3 in DNA: TGTGCCAGCAGGGGACAGGGGGCGAACACTGAAGCTTTCTTT.